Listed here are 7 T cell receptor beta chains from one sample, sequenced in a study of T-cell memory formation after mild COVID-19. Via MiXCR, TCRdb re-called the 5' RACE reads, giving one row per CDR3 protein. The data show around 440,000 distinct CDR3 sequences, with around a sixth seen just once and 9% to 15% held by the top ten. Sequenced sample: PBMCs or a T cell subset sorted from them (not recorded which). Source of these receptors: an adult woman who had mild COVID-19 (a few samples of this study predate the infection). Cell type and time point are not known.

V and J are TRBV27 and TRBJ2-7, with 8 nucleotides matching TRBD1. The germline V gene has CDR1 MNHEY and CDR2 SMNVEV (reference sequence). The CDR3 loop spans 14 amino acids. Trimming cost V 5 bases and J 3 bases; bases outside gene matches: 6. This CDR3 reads CASSTGTGFYEQYF. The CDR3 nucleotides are TGTGCCAGCAGTACCGGGACAGGTTTCTACGAGCAGTACTTC.

As DNA, the CDR3 is TGTGCCAGCAGTTACTCGTTGGACAGTCCTCGCGAGCAGTACTTC. Translating gives CASSYSLDSPREQYF. The V call is TRBV6-5, the J call TRBJ2-7; maybe TRBD1 (6 bases). The ends were cut back, 0 bases at V and 6 bases at J, with 15 bases in the middle. The CDR3 has 15 residues. Germline lookup yields CDR1 MNHEY and CDR2 SVGAGI.

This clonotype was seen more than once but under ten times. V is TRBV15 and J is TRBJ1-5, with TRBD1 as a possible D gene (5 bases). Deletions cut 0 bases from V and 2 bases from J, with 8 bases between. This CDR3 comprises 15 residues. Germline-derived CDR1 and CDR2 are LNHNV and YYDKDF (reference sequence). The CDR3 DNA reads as TGTGCCACCAGCAGAGATAAGACAGGCAATCAGCCCCAGCATTTT. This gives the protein CATSRDKTGNQPQHF.

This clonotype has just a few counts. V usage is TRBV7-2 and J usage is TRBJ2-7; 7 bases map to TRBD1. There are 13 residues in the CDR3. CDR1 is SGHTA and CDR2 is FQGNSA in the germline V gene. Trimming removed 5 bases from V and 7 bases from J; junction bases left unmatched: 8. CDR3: CASSHDRVGEQYF. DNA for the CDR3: TGTGCCAGCAGCCACGACAGGGTCGGTGAGCAGTACTTC.

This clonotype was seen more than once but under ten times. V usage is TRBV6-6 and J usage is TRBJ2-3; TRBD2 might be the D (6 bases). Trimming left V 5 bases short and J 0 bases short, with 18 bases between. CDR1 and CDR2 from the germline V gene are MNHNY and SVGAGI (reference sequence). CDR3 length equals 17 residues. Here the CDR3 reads CASSPPSGRRSTDTQYF. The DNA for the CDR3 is TGTGCCAGCAGTCCCCCCAGCGGGCGTCGAAGCACAGATACGCAGTATTTT.

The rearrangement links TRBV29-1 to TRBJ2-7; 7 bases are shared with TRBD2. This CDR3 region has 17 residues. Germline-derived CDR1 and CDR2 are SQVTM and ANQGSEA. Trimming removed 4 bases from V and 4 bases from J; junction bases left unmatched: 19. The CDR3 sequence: CSVAGTAFTVGGYEQYF. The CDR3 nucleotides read TGCAGCGTTGCCGGGACTGCTTTTACCGTCGGGGGGTACGAGCAGTACTTC.

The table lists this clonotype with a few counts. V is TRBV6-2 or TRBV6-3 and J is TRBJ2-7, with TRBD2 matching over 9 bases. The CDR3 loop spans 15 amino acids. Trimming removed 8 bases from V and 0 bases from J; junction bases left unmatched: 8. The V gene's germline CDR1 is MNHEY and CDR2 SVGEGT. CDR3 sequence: CASRRLAESSYEQYF. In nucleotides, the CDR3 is TGTGCCAGCCGACGACTAGCGGAGAGCTCCTACGAGCAGTACTTC.